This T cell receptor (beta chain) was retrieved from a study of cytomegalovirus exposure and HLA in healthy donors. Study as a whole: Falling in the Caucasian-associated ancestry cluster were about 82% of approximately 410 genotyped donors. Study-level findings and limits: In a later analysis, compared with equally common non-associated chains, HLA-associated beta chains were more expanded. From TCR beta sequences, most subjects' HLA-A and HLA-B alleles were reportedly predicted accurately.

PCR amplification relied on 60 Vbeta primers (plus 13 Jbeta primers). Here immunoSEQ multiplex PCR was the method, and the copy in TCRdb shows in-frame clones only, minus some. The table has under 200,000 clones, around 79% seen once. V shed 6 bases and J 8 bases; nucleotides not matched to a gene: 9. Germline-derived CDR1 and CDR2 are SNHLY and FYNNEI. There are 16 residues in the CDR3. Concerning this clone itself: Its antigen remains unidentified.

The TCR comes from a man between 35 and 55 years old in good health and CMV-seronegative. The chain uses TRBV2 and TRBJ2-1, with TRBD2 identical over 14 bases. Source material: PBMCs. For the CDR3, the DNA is TGTGCCAGCAGCGGATGGACTAGCGGGAGGAGGGATGAGCAGTTCTTC. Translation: CASSGWTSGRRDEQFF.